This TCR beta chain was identified during a study of radiation and T cells in renal cell carcinoma. Overall study findings and caveats: Top tumor clonotypes rose in blood 2 weeks post-radiation, then contracted.

The assay was immunoSEQ multiplex PCR, and TCRdb's table has in-frame clones only and misses some. The sample records about 120,000 clones, approximately 78% being singletons. The V gene end was trimmed by 5 bases and the J gene end by 6 bases; junction bases not matched to a gene: 4. The CDR3 covers 13 residues. Germline lookup yields CDR1 SGHTA and CDR2 FQGTGA. This sample's time point: blood 2 weeks post-SBRT. Treatment specified: 15 Gy SBRT to primary tumor, nephrectomy 4 weeks later. The tumor was a clear cell renal cell carcinoma. Comments on this clone: Its specificity is not known.

V usage is TRBV7-3 and J usage is TRBJ2-3, with TRBD1 matching 8 bases. Sequenced material: blood, taken from a patient whose treatment included radiotherapy and nephrectomy. The sequence derives from an older woman with renal cell carcinoma. CDR3 amino acids: CASSTQGADTQYF. The CDR3 bases are TGTGCCAGCAGCACGCAGGGGGCGGATACGCAGTATTTT.